The 5 T cell receptor beta chains below were found in one sample sequenced in a study of shared clonotypes between healthy human individuals. Sequenced by immunoSEQ multiplex PCR; TCRdb stores in-frame clones only, minus some. The sample consists of some 1.1 million clones, about 80% of them appearing once. Sequencing was done on a sample of memory CD4+ T cells from PBMCs. Subset denoted: CD45RA-negative fraction. These receptors originate from a man in his late teens or twenties in good health. Some clones in this sample may be carry-over from other donors' samples.

This chain uses TRBV6-6 with TRBJ2-7; D not resolved. The V and J ends lost 6 bases and 6 bases respectively, with 18 bases between them. CDR1 and CDR2 (germline): MNHNY, SVGAGI (reference sequence). This CDR3 comprises 14 residues. CDR3 sequence reads: CASSPSGFKGEQYF. CDR3 DNA: TGTGCCAGCAGCCCCTCCGGGTTTAAAGGCGAGCAGTACTTC.

The chain couples TRBV6-6 to TRBJ2-3, with D perhaps assigned TRBD1 or TRBD2 (5 bases each). Per germline, CDR1 MNHNY and CDR2 SVGAGI (reference sequence). V shed 5 bases and J shed 6 bases, with 9 bases lying between them. The CDR3 sequence is 12 residues long. The CDR3, as DNA: TGTGCCAGCAGTCGAGGGGCGGATACGCAGTATTTT. It specifies CASSRGADTQYF.

The CDR3 DNA reads as TGTGCCAGCAGTTCAGGGGACACCGGGGAGCTGTTTTTT. Protein sequence: CASSSGDTGELFF. V usage is TRBV6-6 and J usage is TRBJ2-2, with D possibly being TRBD1 (6 bases). Trimming removed 4 bases from V and 3 bases from J, with 6 bases in between. This CDR3 has 13 amino acids. Germline V gene sequence: CDR1 MNHNY, CDR2 SVGAGI (reference sequence).

The chain carries TRBV28 and TRBJ1-5; 9 bases are a match to TRBD1. CDR1 MDHEN and CDR2 SYDVKM come from the germline V gene. The V and J ends lost 3 bases and 11 bases, in that order; junction bases with no gene match: 11. This CDR3 is built from 15 residues. The CDR3 sequence: CASSLSGQGRTAQHF. CDR3 DNA sequence: TGTGCCAGCAGTTTGTCGGGACAGGGAAGAACGGCCCAGCATTTT.

V is TRBV19 and J is TRBJ2-1; unclear D gene. The CDR3 is made up of 13 amino acids. Germline CDR1 LNHDA, CDR2 SQIVND (reference sequence). Trimming removed 0 bases from V and 5 bases from J, with 5 bases in between. Here the CDR3 DNA reads TGTGCCAGTAGTATAGATCAGCACAATGAGCAGTTCTTC. Translated, it gives CASSIDQHNEQFF.